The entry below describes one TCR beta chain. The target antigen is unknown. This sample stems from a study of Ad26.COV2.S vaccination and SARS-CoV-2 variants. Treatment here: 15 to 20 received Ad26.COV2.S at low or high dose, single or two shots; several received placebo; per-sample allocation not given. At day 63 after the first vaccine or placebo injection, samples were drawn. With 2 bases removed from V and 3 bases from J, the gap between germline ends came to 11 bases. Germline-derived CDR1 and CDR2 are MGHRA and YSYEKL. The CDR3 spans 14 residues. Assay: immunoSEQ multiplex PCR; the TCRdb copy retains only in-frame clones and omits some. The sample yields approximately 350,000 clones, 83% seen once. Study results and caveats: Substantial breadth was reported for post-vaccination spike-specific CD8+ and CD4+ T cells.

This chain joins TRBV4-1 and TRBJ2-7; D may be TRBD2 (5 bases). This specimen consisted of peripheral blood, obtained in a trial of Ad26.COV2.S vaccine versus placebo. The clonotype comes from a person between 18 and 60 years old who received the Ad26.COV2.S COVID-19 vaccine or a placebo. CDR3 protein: CASSQPGSSYEQYF. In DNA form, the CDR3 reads TGCGCCAGCAGCCAACCGGGGAGCAGCTACGAGCAGTACTTC.